Sequencing of this T cell receptor (beta chain) was carried out in a study of blood T cell repertoires in COVID-19. Profiled with immunoSEQ multiplex PCR; TCRdb holds only in-frame clones, not every one. The table has 400,000 to 450,000 clones, around 88% seen once. The specimen was peripheral blood. The clonotype originates from a woman between 45 and 60 years old with COVID-19, enrolled during active disease.

The CDR3 loop reads CASSSRGSSPLHF. CDR3 DNA sequence: TGTGCCAGCAGTTCCAGGGGAAGCTCACCCCTCCACTTT. The chain employs TRBV12-3 or TRBV12-4 and TRBJ1-6; TRBD1 is a possible D gene (6 bases). The CDR3 sequence is 13 residues long. Trimming shortened V by 4 bases and J by 10 bases, and 11 bases separated the two germline ends.